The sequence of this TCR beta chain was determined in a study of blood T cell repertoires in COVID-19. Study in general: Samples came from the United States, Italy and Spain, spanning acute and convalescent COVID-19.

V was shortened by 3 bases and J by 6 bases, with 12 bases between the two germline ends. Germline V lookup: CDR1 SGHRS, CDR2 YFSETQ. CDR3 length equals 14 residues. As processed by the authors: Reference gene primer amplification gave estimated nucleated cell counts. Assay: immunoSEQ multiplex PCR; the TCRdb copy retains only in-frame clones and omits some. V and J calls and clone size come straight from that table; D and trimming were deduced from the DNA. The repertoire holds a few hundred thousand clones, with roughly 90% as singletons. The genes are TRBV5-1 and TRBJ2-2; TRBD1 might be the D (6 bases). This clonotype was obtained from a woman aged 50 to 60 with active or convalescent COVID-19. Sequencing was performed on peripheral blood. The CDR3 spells CASSWSEGAGELFF. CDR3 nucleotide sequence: TGCGCCAGCAGCTGGAGTGAGGGGGCCGGGGAGCTGTTTTTT.